The 9 T cell receptor beta chains listed next were all sequenced from one sample in a study of control samples from healthy donors and cancer patients. Here immunoSEQ multiplex PCR was the method, and the copy in TCRdb shows in-frame clones only, minus some. Seen in this sample are 150,000 to 200,000 clones; the ten most common clones hold approximately 2.2%. Sequences were obtained from blood. These receptors originate from a woman aged 30 to 39 in good health.

V gene TRBV28 combines with J gene TRBJ1-2; no definite D call. This CDR3 is 13 amino acids long. Trimming stripped 6 bases from V and 4 bases from J, with 12 bases between. Germline V lookup: CDR1 MDHEN, CDR2 SYDVKM. CDR3 in DNA: TGTGCCAGCAGGTCGCGGGTTTTCTATGGCTACACCTTC. Its protein product is CASRSRVFYGYTF.

This chain uses TRBV10-1 with TRBJ2-5; no definite D call. The germline V and J ends were trimmed by 11 bases and 1 base, with 14 bases remaining between them. Per germline, CDR1 WNHNN and CDR2 SYGVQD (reference sequence). The CDR3 consists of 13 residues. The DNA for the CDR3 is TGCGCCCCAAAAGGTAGCTTCCAAGAGACCCAGTACTTC. The encoded protein is CAPKGSFQETQYF.

J is TRBJ1-1 and V is TRBV5-6; a weak D match, TRBD1 (5 bases). From germline, CDR1 is SGHDT and CDR2 YYEEEE. The germline V and J ends were trimmed by 2 bases and 2 bases, with 16 bases remaining between them. This CDR3 region has 16 residues. CDR3 nucleotide sequence: TGTGCCAGCAGCTTACTGGGGTGGGGGAGAAACACTGAAGCTTTCTTT. This codes for CASSLLGWGRNTEAFF.

As regards this clone: The sample contains more than one DNA sequence encoding this CDR3. This rearrangement joins TRBV7-9 to TRBJ1-2; the D is unclear. The length of the CDR3 is 13 residues. Germline V gene lookup returns CDR1 SEHNR and CDR2 FQNEAQ (reference sequence). Between the trimmed V and J ends, which lost 5 bases and 2 bases, there was a span of 9 bases. The CDR3 reads CASSPPGNYGYTF. CDR3 nucleotide sequence: TGTGCCAGCAGCCCCCCGGGGAACTATGGCTACACCTTC.

This chain connects TRBV5-1 to TRBJ2-7; D unresolved. The CDR3 length is 15 residues. CDR1 SGHRS and CDR2 YFSETQ come from the germline V gene. V was trimmed by 3 bases and J by 3 bases, leaving 16 bases between them. The CDR3 region is CASSSRTGLDYEQYF. In DNA, the CDR3 is TGCGCCAGCAGCTCCCGGACCGGTTTGGACTACGAGCAGTACTTC.

The rearrangement joins TRBV11-2 to TRBJ1-6; weak D call: TRBD1 (6 bases). The CDR3 length is 15 residues. Germline values: CDR1 SGHAT, CDR2 FQNNGV. Deletions cut 2 bases from V and 7 bases from J, with 12 bases between. In nucleotides, the CDR3 is TGTGCCAGCAGCTTAAGAACAGGGTACAATTCACCCCTCCACTTT. It specifies CASSLRTGYNSPLHF.

This chain uses TRBV10-1 with TRBJ2-7; D remains unclear. The CDR3 sequence is 14 residues long. With 3 bases removed from V and 2 bases from J, the gap between germline ends came to 11 bases. CDR1 is WNHNN, CDR2 SYGVQD, per germline (reference sequence). The CDR3 sequence is CASSESRATYEQYF. CDR3 nucleotides: TGCGCCAGCAGTGAATCTAGAGCCACCTACGAGCAGTACTTC.

The chain employs TRBV7-2 and TRBJ2-3; TRBD1 might be the D (5 bases). Trimming pared 1 base from V and 2 bases from J, leaving 10 bases between. The CDR3 runs 15 residues. From germline, CDR1 is SGHTA and CDR2 FQGNSA. The CDR3 protein is CASSLDGAITDTQYF. CDR3 coding DNA: TGTGCCAGCAGCTTAGATGGGGCTATCACAGATACGCAGTATTTT.

The chain employs TRBV7-2 and TRBJ1-6; D gene ambiguous. The V and J ends lost 2 bases and 10 bases respectively, with 18 bases between them. Germline CDR1 and CDR2: SGHTA and FQGNSA. The CDR3 has 16 amino acids. CDR3 residues: CASSLKAPGPGSPLHF. CDR3 nucleotides: TGTGCCAGCAGCTTAAAGGCCCCGGGCCCTGGATCACCCCTCCACTTT.